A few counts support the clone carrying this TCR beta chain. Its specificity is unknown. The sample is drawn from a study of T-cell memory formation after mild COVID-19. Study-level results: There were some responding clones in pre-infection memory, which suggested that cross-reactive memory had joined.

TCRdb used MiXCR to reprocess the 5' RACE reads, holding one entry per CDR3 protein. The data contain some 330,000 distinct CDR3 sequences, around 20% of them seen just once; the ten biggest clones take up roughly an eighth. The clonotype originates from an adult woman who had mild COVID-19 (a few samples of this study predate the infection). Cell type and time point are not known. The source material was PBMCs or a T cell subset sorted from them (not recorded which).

This CDR3 is CASTPRGGYGARGEQYF. CDR3 in DNA: TGTGCCAGCACCCCCCGAGGAGGGTATGGGGCCCGGGGCGAGCAGTACTTC. This chain joins TRBV6-5 and TRBJ2-7; D may be TRBD2 (6 bases). V was shortened by 7 bases and J by 6 bases, with 28 bases between the two germline ends. Germline CDR1 reads MNHEY; CDR2 reads SVGAGI. The CDR3 is made up of 17 amino acids.